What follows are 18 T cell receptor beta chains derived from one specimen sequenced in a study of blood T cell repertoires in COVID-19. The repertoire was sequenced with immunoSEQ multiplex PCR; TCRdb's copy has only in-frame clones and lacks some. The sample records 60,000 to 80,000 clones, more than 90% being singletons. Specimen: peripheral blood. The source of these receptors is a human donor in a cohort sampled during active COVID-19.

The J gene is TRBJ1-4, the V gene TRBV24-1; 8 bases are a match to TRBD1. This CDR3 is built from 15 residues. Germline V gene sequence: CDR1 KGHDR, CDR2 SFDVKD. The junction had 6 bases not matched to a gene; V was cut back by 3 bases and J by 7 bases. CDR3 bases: TGTGCCACCAGTGATGCAGGGGGCTCGGGTGAAAAACTGTTTTTT. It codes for CATSDAGGSGEKLFF.

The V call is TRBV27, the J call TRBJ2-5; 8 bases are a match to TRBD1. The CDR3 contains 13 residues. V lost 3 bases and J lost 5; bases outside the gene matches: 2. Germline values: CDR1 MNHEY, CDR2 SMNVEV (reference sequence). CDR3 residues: CASSFRDRETQYF. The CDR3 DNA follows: TGTGCCAGCAGTTTTAGGGACAGGGAGACCCAGTACTTC.

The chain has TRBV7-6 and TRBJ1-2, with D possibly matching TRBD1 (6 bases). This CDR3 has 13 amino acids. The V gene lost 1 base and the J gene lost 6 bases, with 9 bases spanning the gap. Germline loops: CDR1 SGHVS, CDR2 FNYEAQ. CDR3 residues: CASSLEDSDGYTF. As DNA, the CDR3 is TGTGCCAGCAGCTTAGAGGACAGTGATGGCTACACCTTC.

In nucleotides, the CDR3 is TGCGCCAGCAGCCGATTAGCAGAAACAGATACGCAGTATTTT. It specifies CASSRLAETDTQYF. The chain recombines TRBV4-1 with TRBJ2-3; D uncertain. Germline V gene data show CDR1 as MGHRA and CDR2 as YSYEKL. V shed 4 bases and J shed 3 bases, with 11 bases lying between them. CDR3 length: 14 residues.

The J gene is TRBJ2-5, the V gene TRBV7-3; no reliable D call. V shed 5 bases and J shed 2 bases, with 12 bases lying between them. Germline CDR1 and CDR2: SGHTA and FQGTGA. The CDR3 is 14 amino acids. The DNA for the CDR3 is TGTGCCAGCAGCCTCCATAACTTACAAGAGACCCAGTACTTC. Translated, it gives CASSLHNLQETQYF.

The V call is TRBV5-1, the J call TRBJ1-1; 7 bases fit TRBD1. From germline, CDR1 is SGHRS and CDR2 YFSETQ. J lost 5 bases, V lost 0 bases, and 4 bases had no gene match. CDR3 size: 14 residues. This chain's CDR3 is CASSLAVRGTEAFF. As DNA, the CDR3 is TGCGCCAGCAGCTTGGCCGTCAGGGGGACTGAAGCTTTCTTT. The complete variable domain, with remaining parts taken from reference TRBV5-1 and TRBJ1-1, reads KAGVTQTPRYLIKTRGQQVTLSCSPISGHRSVSWYQQTPGQGLQFLFEYFSETQRNKGNFPGRFSGRQFSNSRSEMNVSTLELGDSALYLCASSLAVRGTEAFFGQGTRLTVV.

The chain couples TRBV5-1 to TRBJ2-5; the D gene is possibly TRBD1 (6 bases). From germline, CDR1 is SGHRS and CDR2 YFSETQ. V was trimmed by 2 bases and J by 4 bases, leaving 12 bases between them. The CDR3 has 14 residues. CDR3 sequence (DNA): TGCGCCAGCAGCTTACAGGGAGTGGGAGAGACCCAGTACTTC. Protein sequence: CASSLQGVGETQYF.

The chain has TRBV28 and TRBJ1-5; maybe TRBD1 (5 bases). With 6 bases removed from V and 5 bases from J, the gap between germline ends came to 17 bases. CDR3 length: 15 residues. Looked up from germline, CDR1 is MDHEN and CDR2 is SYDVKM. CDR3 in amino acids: CASSSPMTDHQPQHF. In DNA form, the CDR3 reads TGTGCCAGCAGCTCCCCTATGACAGACCATCAGCCCCAGCATTTT.

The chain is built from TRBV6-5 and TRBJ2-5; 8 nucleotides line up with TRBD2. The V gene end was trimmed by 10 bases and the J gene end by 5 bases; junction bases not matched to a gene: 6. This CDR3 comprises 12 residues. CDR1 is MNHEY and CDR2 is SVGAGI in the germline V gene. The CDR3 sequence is CATRGGPETQYF. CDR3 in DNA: TGTGCCACCCGGGGGGGGCCTGAGACCCAGTACTTC.

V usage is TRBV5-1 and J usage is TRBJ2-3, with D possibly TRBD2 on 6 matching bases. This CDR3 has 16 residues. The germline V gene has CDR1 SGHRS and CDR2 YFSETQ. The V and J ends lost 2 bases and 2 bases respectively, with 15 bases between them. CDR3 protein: CASSFLIGGTTDTQYF. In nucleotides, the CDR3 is TGCGCCAGCAGCTTTCTAATAGGCGGGACCACAGATACGCAGTATTTT.

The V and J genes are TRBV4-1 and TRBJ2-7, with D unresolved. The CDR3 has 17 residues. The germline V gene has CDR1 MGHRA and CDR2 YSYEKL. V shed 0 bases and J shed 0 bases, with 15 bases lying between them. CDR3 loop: CASSQESSPPSSYEQYF. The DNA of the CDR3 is TGCGCCAGCAGCCAAGAATCCTCCCCTCCGAGCTCCTACGAGCAGTACTTC.

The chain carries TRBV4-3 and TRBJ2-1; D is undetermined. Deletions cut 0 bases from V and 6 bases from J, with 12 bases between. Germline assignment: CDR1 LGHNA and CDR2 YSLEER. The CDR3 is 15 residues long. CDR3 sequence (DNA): TGCGCCAGCAGCCAAGAAAGCCCTACCCTCAATGAGCAGTTCTTC. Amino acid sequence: CASSQESPTLNEQFF.

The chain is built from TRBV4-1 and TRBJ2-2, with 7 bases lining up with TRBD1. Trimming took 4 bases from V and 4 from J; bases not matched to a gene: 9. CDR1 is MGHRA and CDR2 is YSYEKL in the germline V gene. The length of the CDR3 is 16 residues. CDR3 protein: CASSLLVGTATGELFF. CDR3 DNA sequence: TGCGCCAGCAGCCTACTGGTCGGGACAGCCACCGGGGAGCTGTTTTTT.

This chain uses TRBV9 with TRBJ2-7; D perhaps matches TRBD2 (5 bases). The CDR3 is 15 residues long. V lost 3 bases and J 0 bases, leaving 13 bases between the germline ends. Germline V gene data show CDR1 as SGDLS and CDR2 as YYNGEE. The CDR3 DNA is TGTGCCAGCAGCGCGGGTAGTAGCGTCTCCTACGAGCAGTACTTC. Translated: CASSAGSSVSYEQYF.

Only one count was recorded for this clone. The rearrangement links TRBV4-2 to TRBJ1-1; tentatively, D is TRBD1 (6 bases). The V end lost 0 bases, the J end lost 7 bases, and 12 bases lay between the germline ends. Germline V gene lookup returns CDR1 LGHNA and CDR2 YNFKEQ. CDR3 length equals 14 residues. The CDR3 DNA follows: TGTGCCAGCAGCCAAGACGCCCAGGGGTTTGAAGCTTTCTTT. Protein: CASSQDAQGFEAFF.

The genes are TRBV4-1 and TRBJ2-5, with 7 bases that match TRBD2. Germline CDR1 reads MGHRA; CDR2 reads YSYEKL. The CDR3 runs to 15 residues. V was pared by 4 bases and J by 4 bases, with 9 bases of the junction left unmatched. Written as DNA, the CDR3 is TGCGCCAGCAGCCTTCTCCAGACTAGCCCAGAGACCCAGTACTTC. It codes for CASSLLQTSPETQYF.

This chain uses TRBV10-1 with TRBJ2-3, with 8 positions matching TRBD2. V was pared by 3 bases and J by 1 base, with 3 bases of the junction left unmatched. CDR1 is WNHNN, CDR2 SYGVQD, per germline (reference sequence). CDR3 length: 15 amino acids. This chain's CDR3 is CASSDWRGGTDTQYF. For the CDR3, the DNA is TGCGCCAGCAGTGATTGGCGGGGGGGCACAGATACGCAGTATTTT.

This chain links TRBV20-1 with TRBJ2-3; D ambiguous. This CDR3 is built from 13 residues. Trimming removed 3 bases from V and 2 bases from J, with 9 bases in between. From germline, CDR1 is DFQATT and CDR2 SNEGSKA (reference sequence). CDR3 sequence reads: CSASDVITDTQYF. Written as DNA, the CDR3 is TGCAGTGCTAGTGATGTCATCACAGATACGCAGTATTTT.